This TCR beta chain was retrieved from a study of cytomegalovirus exposure and HLA in healthy donors listed by TCRdb under 2017. For the study in its entirety: In an earlier analysis of about 560 of the donors, 250 to 350 Gb of sequence data and approximately 120 million unique TCR beta sequences from roughly 190 million T cells were reported. An early release covering 550 to 700 HLA-typed donors comprised approximately 290 gigabases of sequencing data and approximately 85 million unique TCR sequences. Among the roughly 400 genotyped donors, around 81% belonged to the genetic ancestry cluster associated with self-reported Caucasian donors. The study was designed to test whether signatures of past pathogen exposure could be identified by cataloging public T cell receptors. The study used immunosequencing to profile the T cell repertoires of some 600 subjects and linked those repertoires to cytomegalovirus serostatus. Along with the roughly 700-subject first cohort, a separate validation cohort of roughly 110 different subjects was used. The study combined high-throughput TCR immunosequencing, statistical association of individual TCRs with disease status, and machine learning to predict cytomegalovirus infection status. In a later analysis, previously published TCR beta repertoires from some 640 donors were re-analyzed and high-resolution HLA genotyping was added so that TCR occurrence patterns could be studied. In the later analysis, no new phenotypic data were used to find candidate immune exposures; instead, reliance was placed on TCR beta sequences and their occurrence across donors. An earlier analysis of around 540 of the donors applied high-throughput TCR beta sequencing to assess whether each TCR beta V gene segment acted as functional or pseudogenic. Donor age, sex, ethnicity and CMV serostatus were compiled alongside the repertoire data. Genome-wide SNP genotypes for about three fifths of the roughly 670 donors were used in a later genetic analysis, which treated that subset as a discovery cohort. All discovery cohort repertoires had been generated on a single sequencing platform. Both class I and class II loci were covered by HLA typing, at four-digit resolution. The number of typed donors differed by locus: roughly 620-640 for A, B, C, DRB1 and DQB1; 500 to 550 for DQA1; over 600 for DPA1; and around 470 for DPB1. Five DR-DQ haplotypes were treated as single units for association and clustering because of strong linkage in the cohort. Across some 400 genotyped donors of the cohort, an average of about 240,000 unique TCR beta nucleotide sequences per donor were sequenced, and roughly a sixth of those sequences were non-productive. Beyond this particular receptor, the publication reports: Only TCR beta chains were sequenced in this cohort, and the absence of alpha or paired-chain data limited detectable features. In both the original and validation cohorts, the classifier was reported to diagnose cytomegalovirus status with high specificity and sensitivity. It was suggested by the authors that the approach could potentially be generalized to other disease states and immunological phenotypes. HLA typing was unavailable for some donors at each locus, so association tests used only the typed subset. In vitro tests confirmed that a few of the cytomegalovirus-associated TCR beta chains recognize cytomegalovirus antigens. Linkage disequilibrium might explain the correlated functional status among segregating V segments, but an unknown experimental factor could not be excluded. Some IMGT-functional V segments, including TRBV6-2 and TRBV6-3, could not be told apart with the 87-base-pair reads, so those segments were excluded. Around 16 rarely observed V segments, including chromosome 9 orphons, were excluded from the earlier analysis of a few hundred of the donors because counts were too low. While some public TCRs were present in many individuals, most TCR sequences turned up only very rarely across donors. A later genetic analysis associated a missense DCLRE1C variant with V-gene and J-gene trimming of TCR beta chains, and an independent cohort replicated the association. A later analysis reported that several top co-occurrence clusters appeared linked to parvovirus B19, influenza, CMV and Epstein-Barr virus. The study gave a list of about 150 TCR beta chains associated with cytomegalovirus. In a later analysis, most CMV-associated TCR beta chains were found to appear HLA-restricted, with HLA associations seemingly driven largely by CMV exposure. In an earlier analysis of about 600 of the donors, most TCR beta V segments appeared in productive rearrangements about 90% or about 30% of the time, broadly matching IMGT annotations. A further reported finding was that TCR beta sequences accurately predicted the HLA-A and HLA-B alleles for most subjects in the first cohort. Strong co-occurrence of HLA alleles, especially DR and DQ, made assigning TCR associations to individual alleles difficult. According to a later genetic analysis, donors in an Asian-associated ancestry cluster had fewer N-insertions in productive TCRs than the approximately 700-donor mean. Sequencing depth was assumed to be roughly uniform across donors in the presence/absence analyses, though that assumption may not hold. A cluster of highly shared sequence variants was judged likely to be a technical artifact of the sequencing pipeline. The only immune exposure information available for the cohort was CMV serostatus. A later analysis associated 16,951 TCR beta sequences with specific HLA alleles at a false discovery rate of 0.05. In a later analysis, HLA-associated TCR beta chains were found to be more clonally expanded and to have lower generation probabilities than equally common non-associated chains. In a later analysis, TCR association rates were found to vary across HLA loci, with the most associated TCRs seen for DRB1 alleles and the fewest for HLA-C alleles.

This clone came up once. The antigen it recognizes is unknown. Base qualities are not provided; no much larger clone lies one nucleotide away. The library was generated by the immunoSEQ multiplex PCR assay. For the multiplex PCR, a mixture combining 60 forward primers for TCR Vbeta segments and 13 reverse primers for TCR Jbeta segments was used. The CDR3 region of rearranged TCR beta genes was amplified from genomic DNA with a multiplex PCR assay. On the Illumina HiSeq System, the amplified TCR beta libraries were sequenced as 87-base-pair reads. Turning to the authors' computational methods: In a later analysis, roughly 80 million unique TCR beta chains were counted across the 500 to 850 repertoires, and about 9.9 million of these chains were shared by at least two donors. A nearest-neighbor algorithm error-corrected the raw reads and collapsed the reads into unique sequences, merging closely related sequences to remove PCR and sequencing errors. Alignment of CDR3 sequences to IMGT reference sequences was used to assign V, D and J gene segments. For a sequence to be retained, a match of at least six nucleotides to both a V gene segment and a J gene segment was required. A rearrangement counted as productive if the CDR3 had no stop codons and remained in frame with V and J, and every other rearrangement counted as non-productive. Following IMGT convention, CDR3 was defined as the stretch from the second conserved V-encoded cysteine up to the conserved J-encoded phenylalanine. In an earlier analysis of 587 of the donors, sequences lacking an unambiguous match to a single V gene segment were excluded. An earlier analysis of almost 600 of the donors classified V segments as functional when productive rearrangements were above 56.7% and as segregating when the standard deviation between donors was above 5%. A statistical classification framework was developed to diagnose cytomegalovirus status using the catalog of TCR beta chain sequences. In a later analysis, TCR nucleotide sequences were compared against IMGT/GENE-DB human TR gene sequences so that V and J genes could be assigned. In a later analysis, CDR3 sequences and most-parsimonious VDJ recombination scenarios were assigned using the TCRdist pipeline. In a later analysis, each TCR beta chain was defined by its CDR3 amino acid sequence together with its V-gene family, and reads lacking a unique V-gene family were excluded. To address suspected cross-contamination and a sequencing artifact, a later analysis removed 550 to 750 highly shared, low-generation-probability nucleotide sequences. In a later analysis, a clonal expansion index for each public chain was calculated from normalized within-repertoire ranks of inferred template counts. In a later analysis, generation probabilities were computed using a VDJ recombination model fitted to out-of-frame rearrangements, and the results were checked against IGoR. A later analysis scored TCR-TCR, TCR-HLA and TCR-CMV co-occurrence with hypergeometric tests, applying a repertoire-size bias correction to TCR pairs. False discovery rates were estimated in a later analysis by permuting HLA or CMV assignments 20 times. In a later analysis, co-occurring TCRs were grouped using DBSCAN, with TCRdist sequence similarity added in when clustering inside HLA-allele-positive subsets. Co-occurrence clustering excluded repertoires with fewer than 30,000 or more than 120,000 public chains, plus five with anomalous nucleotide sharing. In TCRdb, the immuneACCESS table is reduced to in-frame sequences with V and J assigned. These tables do not hold every clone; where another copy was compared, an unresolved V gene accounts for under half, and the others remain unexplained. That table furnishes V, J and clone size, whereas the DNA furnished D and trimming. The sample has tens of thousands of clones on record, approximately 86% of them singletons. Of the sample, roughly 8% is held by the ten largest clones.

The cohort consisted of some 730 healthy bone marrow donors. At the time of sampling, all cohort members were nominally healthy, though unrecorded immune exposures were likely present. The donor was CMV seropositive and belonged to the group of 250 to 300 seropositive cohort members. A peripheral blood sample was collected from each donor, and TCR beta sequencing was performed on peripheral blood mononuclear cells. Genomic DNA extraction from the blood cell samples was performed with the Qiagen DNeasy Blood Extraction Kit. The CDR3 sequence holds 12 residues, the cysteine and phenylalanine included. Just CDR3 DNA is preserved here, 36 bases in frame from base 1. Via the germline V gene, CDR1 is SNHLY and CDR2 FYNNEI. V sheds 2 bases and J sheds 7 bases, leaving 6 bases between their ends.

The sample comprised PBMCs. The sequence came from a woman in her forties in good health and CMV-seropositive. Recombination joined TRBV2 with TRBJ2-1; confidence is insufficient to name the D gene. The CDR3 region has the sequence CASSENSNEQFF. The DNA reads TGTGCCAGCAGTGAAAATTCGAATGAGCAGTTCTTC.